A selection of T cell receptor beta chains follows, all from one sample in a study of early T cells in non-severe SARS-CoV-2 infection. TCRdb independently ran MiXCR on the 5' RACE reads; one entry per CDR3 protein. The table shows around 46,000 distinct CDR3 sequences, with 11% occurring only once. Material for sequencing was whole blood. Source of these receptors: an adult who was a healthcare worker with PCR-confirmed SARS-CoV-2 infection or an uninfected control (not recorded which). CDR3s include the opening cysteine and the closing phenylalanine or tryptophan. D genes are given only for firm matches. Only part of the rows carry a size: once, few, many, or a class if the clone is expanded.

J: TRBJ1-2
D: NA
size: NA
V: TRBV11-2
DNA: TGTGCCAGCAGCTTAGGTAGTTTCTATGGCTACACCTTC
CDR3: CASSLGSFYGYTF

J: TRBJ2-4
D: TRBD1
size: many
V: TRBV28
DNA: TGTGCCAGCAGTACGGGACAGAACTCAGCCAAAAACATTCAGTACTTC
CDR3: CASSTGQNSAKNIQYF

J: TRBJ2-7
D: NA
size: many
V: TRBV21-1
DNA: TGTGCCAGCAGCAAGGGACTAGCGGGAGCCGGGGGGGAGCAGTACTTC
CDR3: CASSKGLAGAGGEQYF

J: TRBJ1-4
D: NA
size: few
V: TRBV6-5
DNA: TGTGCCAGCAGCCTACTGCCGGGGGCAACTAATGAAAAACTGTTTTTT
CDR3: CASSLLPGATNEKLFF

J: TRBJ2-7
D: TRBD1
size: many
V: TRBV28
DNA: TGTGCCAGCAGTCCAACTGGACAGGGGGCGACTTCCTACGAGCAGTACTTC
CDR3: CASSPTGQGATSYEQYF

J: TRBJ1-2
D: NA
size: few
V: TRBV7-2
DNA: TGTGCCAGCAGCTTGCCGAACAGGGTCGGGGATGGCTACACCTTC
CDR3: CASSLPNRVGDGYTF

J: TRBJ2-1
D: NA
size: NA
V: TRBV5-4
DNA: TGTGCCAGCAGCATACAGGGAAACAATGAGCAGTTCTTC
CDR3: CASSIQGNNEQFF

J: TRBJ2-7
D: TRBD1
size: few
V: TRBV28
DNA: TGTGCTCAGGGGGCGGCGAACTCCTACGAGCAGTACTTC
CDR3: CAQGAANSYEQYF

J: TRBJ2-7
D: TRBD2
size: NA
V: TRBV5-1
DNA: TGCGCCAGCAGCTTAGCGGGAGTCTTCTCCTACGAGCAGTACTTC
CDR3: CASSLAGVFSYEQYF

J: TRBJ1-5
D: NA
size: many
V: TRBV20-1
DNA: TGCAGTGCTAGAGCCCTAACAGGGAATAGCAATCAGCCCCAGCATTTT
CDR3: CSARALTGNSNQPQHF

J: TRBJ2-7
D: TRBD1
size: many
V: TRBV7-6
DNA: TGTGCCAGCAGCTTAGGGACAGGAGCCTCCTACGAGCAGTACTTC
CDR3: CASSLGTGASYEQYF

J: TRBJ2-3
D: NA
size: many
V: TRBV28
DNA: TGTGCCAGCACCGGGGGGCAGGGAGATACGCAGTATTTT
CDR3: CASTGGQGDTQYF

J: TRBJ2-5
D: NA
size: many
V: TRBV27
DNA: TGTGCCAGCAGTTCGTCAAGGCGGGAGTACTTC
CDR3: CASSSSRREYF

J: TRBJ2-1
D: TRBD2
size: many
V: TRBV13
DNA: TGTGCCAGCAGCTCGCAACCGGCGCTAGCGGGGGCATACAATGAGCAGTTCTTC
CDR3: CASSSQPALAGAYNEQFF

J: TRBJ2-2
D: TRBD1
size: NA
V: TRBV11-1
DNA: TGTGCCAGCAGCTCCACAGGGGTTACCGGGGAGCTGTTTTTT
CDR3: CASSSTGVTGELFF

J: TRBJ1-1
D: TRBD1
size: NA
V: TRBV5-1
DNA: TGCGCCAGCAGCTGGGACCCCGGGACAGGGACTGAAGCTTTCTTT
CDR3: CASSWDPGTGTEAFF

J: TRBJ1-1
D: NA
size: NA
V: TRBV11-2
DNA: TGTGCCAGCAGCTTATCCGTTCGAGGGTACACTGAAGCTTTCTTT
CDR3: CASSLSVRGYTEAFF

J: TRBJ2-5
D: TRBD2
size: few
V: TRBV4-3
DNA: TGCGCCAGCAGCCCTTCGGGCGGGAGGAGGGAGACCCAGTACTTC
CDR3: CASSPSGGRRETQYF

J: TRBJ2-7
D: NA
size: many
V: TRBV12-3/TRBV12-4
DNA: TGTGCCAGCAGGAAGGGAGCCTGGGGTGAGCAGTACTTC
CDR3: CASRKGAWGEQYF